This paragraph covers one TCR beta chain sequence. The antigen is unknown. The data were obtained in a study of blood T cells in healthy people across ages. General study points: With age, beta diversity per million T cells declined roughly linearly, significantly by 35 to 40.

V was cut by 2 bases and J by 3 bases, with 13 bases left in between. This CDR3 comprises 15 residues. Germline values: CDR1 MNHEY, CDR2 SVGAGI. PCR was performed a second time for roughly 7 to 11 cycles using a sample-barcoded 5' primer and a J-beta primer mix. All samples yielded 2.5 million or more CDR3-containing paired-end reads. TCRdb reprocessed the 5' RACE reads via MiXCR and lists one record per CDR3 protein. The sample has more than 800,000 distinct CDR3 sequences; about 30% are singletons. The TCR sequence derives from an elderly woman in good health. What was sequenced was blood. The chain links TRBV6-5 to TRBJ1-1; D not certain. CDR3 nucleotides: TGTGCCAGCAGTTACACTGGACGGATGGACACTGAAGCTTTCTTT. Amino acids: CASSYTGRMDTEAFF.